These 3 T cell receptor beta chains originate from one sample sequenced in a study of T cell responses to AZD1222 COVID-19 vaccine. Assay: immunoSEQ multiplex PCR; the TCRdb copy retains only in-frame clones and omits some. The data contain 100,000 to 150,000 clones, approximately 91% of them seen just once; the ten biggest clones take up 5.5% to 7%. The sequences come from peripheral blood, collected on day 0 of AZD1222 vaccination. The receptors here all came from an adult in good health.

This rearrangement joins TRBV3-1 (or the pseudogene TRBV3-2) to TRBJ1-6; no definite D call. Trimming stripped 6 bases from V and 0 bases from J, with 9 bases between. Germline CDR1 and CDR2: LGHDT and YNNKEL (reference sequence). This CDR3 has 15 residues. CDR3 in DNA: TGTGCCAGCAGTCTGACTAGCTCCTATAATTCACCCCTCCACTTT. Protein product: CASSLTSSYNSPLHF.

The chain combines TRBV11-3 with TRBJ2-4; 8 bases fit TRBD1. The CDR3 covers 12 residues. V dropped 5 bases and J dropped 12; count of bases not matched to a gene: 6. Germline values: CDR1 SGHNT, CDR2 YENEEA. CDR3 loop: CASSPRTGPQYF. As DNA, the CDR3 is TGTGCCAGCAGCCCGCGGACAGGGCCTCAGTACTTC.

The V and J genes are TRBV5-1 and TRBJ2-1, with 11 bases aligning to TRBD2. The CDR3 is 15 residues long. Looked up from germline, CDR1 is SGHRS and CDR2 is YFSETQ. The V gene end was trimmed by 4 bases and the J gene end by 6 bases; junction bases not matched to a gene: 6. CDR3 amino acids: CASSRRLAGSNEQFF. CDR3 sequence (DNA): TGCGCCAGCAGCAGGCGACTAGCGGGGAGCAATGAGCAGTTCTTC.